Below, 31 T cell receptor beta chains from the same sample are listed, as sequenced in a study of beta chain features in type 1 diabetes. Since all of the isolated RNA was reverse transcribed, expressed TCRB transcripts were what got sequenced. The repertoire was sequenced with immunoSEQ multiplex PCR; TCRdb's copy has only in-frame clones and lacks some. The repertoire holds some 500,000 clones, with 9.5% to 12% as singletons. Sample: naive CD4+ T cells from blood. Source of these receptors: a woman between 18 and 29 years old in good health.

V usage is TRBV5-4 and J usage is TRBJ2-5; D not resolved. This CDR3 spans 12 amino acids. The germline CDR1 and CDR2 sequences are SGHNT and YYREEE (reference sequence). Trimming took 4 bases from V and 5 from J, leaving 9 bases between them. CDR3 protein: CASSLLTETQYF. CDR3 sequence (DNA): TGTGCCAGCAGCCTACTGACCGAGACCCAGTACTTC. Complete variable domain (other parts from reference TRBV5-4 and TRBJ2-5): ETGVTQSPTHLIKTRGQQVTLRCSSQSGHNTVSWYQQALGQGPQFIFQYYREEENGRGNFPPRFSGLQFPNYSSELNVNALELDDSALYLCASSLLTETQYFGPGTRLLVL.

This clone was observed at least ten times. The chain joins TRBV29-1 to TRBJ2-2; D unresolved. V dropped 1 base and J dropped 7 bases, with 7 bases sitting between them. The CDR3 is made up of 12 amino acids. CDR1 is SQVTM, CDR2 ANQGSEA, per germline. The CDR3 is CSVEARGGELFF. For the CDR3, the DNA is TGCAGCGTTGAAGCCCGCGGCGGGGAGCTGTTTTTT.

This clone was seen more than once but under ten times. The chain joins TRBV29-1 to TRBJ2-1, with D perhaps matching TRBD2 (5 bases). The V end was cut by 4 bases, the J end by 7 bases, with 17 bases between. Germline CDR1 and CDR2: SQVTM and ANQGSEA. This CDR3 region has 14 residues. The CDR3 coding sequence is TGCAGCGTTGTTATCTCGGGGATTAAGAATGAGCAGTTCTTC. It yields the protein CSVVISGIKNEQFF.

The chain has TRBV25-1 and TRBJ2-7; 7 bases match TRBD1. The CDR3 runs 12 residues. Germline-derived CDR1 and CDR2 are MGHDK and SYGVNS. Losses at the gene ends were 7 bases for V and 5 bases for J; bases not matched to a gene: 5. CDR3 residues: CASTDRAHEQYF. CDR3 coding DNA: TGTGCCAGCACCGACAGGGCCCACGAGCAGTACTTC.

This clone was counted a few times. The chain carries TRBV18 and TRBJ2-5, with D perhaps TRBD1 (5 bases). Germline V gene sequence: CDR1 KGHSH, CDR2 LQKENI. The V gene lost 0 bases and the J gene lost 1 base, with 12 bases spanning the gap. The length of the CDR3 is 16 residues. CDR3 loop: CASSPPNTGSQETQYF. CDR3 DNA sequence: TGTGCCAGCTCACCACCGAATACAGGATCCCAAGAGACCCAGTACTTC.

There are a few counts of this clone. The J gene is TRBJ2-7, the V gene TRBV9; maybe TRBD2 (6 bases). Germline lookup yields CDR1 SGDLS and CDR2 YYNGEE. The V and J ends lost 1 base and 1 base respectively, with 6 bases between them. This CDR3 is 13 amino acids long. The CDR3 is CASSVRESYEQYF. The CDR3 DNA sequence: TGTGCCAGCAGCGTACGGGAGTCCTACGAGCAGTACTTC.

This clone was counted a few times. At the DNA level, this CDR3 is encoded by other sequences in the same sample as well. The chain recombines TRBV18 with TRBJ2-5, with 9 bases matching TRBD2. Germline lookup yields CDR1 KGHSH and CDR2 LQKENI. The CDR3 spans 15 residues. The J segment lost 1 base and the V segment lost 1 base, leaving 1 base of the junction unmatched. The CDR3 loop reads CASSPLAGVQETQYF. DNA of the CDR3: TGTGCCAGCTCACCACTAGCGGGAGTCCAAGAGACCCAGTACTTC.

This rearrangement joins TRBV9 to TRBJ2-5; 9 bases line up with TRBD2. Germline V gene data show CDR1 as SGDLS and CDR2 as YYNGEE. V lost 0 bases and J lost 8; bases outside the gene matches: 8. CDR3 length: 15 amino acids. CDR3 bases: TGTGCCAGCAGCGTAGTGGGTAGCGGGGGCTACACCCAGTACTTC. Encoded protein: CASSVVGSGGYTQYF.

This clone was seen a few times. This chain connects TRBV28 to TRBJ2-5; D unclear. This CDR3 is 12 amino acids long. With 3 bases removed from V and 7 bases from J, the gap between germline ends came to 9 bases. The V gene's germline CDR1 is MDHEN and CDR2 SYDVKM. CDR3 residues: CASSFLVGTQYF. CDR3 DNA sequence: TGTGCCAGCAGTTTCCTCGTCGGGACCCAGTACTTC. Looking up the rest from reference TRBV28 and TRBJ2-5 gives the full variable domain: DVKVTQSSRYLVKRTGEKVFLECVQDMDHENMFWYRQDPGLGLRLIYFSYDVKMKEKGDIPEGYSVSREKKERFSLILESASTNQTSMYLCASSFLVGTQYFGPGTRLLVL.

The chain carries TRBV5-6 and TRBJ2-3, with D possibly called TRBD1 or TRBD2 (6 bases each). CDR3 length: 13 amino acids. Looked up from germline, CDR1 is SGHDT and CDR2 is YYEEEE. V shed 2 bases and J shed 7 bases, with 11 bases lying between them. The DNA of the CDR3 is TGTGCCAGCAGCTTACCGGGGGCGAATACGCAGTATTTT. It translates to CASSLPGANTQYF.

J is TRBJ1-5 and V is TRBV7-2; D is unresolved. The CDR3 length is 14 residues. V dropped 5 bases and J dropped 2 bases, with 10 bases sitting between them. Germline values: CDR1 SGHTA, CDR2 FQGNSA. In nucleotides, the CDR3 is TGTGCCAGCAGCGCGGACCTGCGCAATCAGCCCCAGCATTTT. Amino acids: CASSADLRNQPQHF. The variable domain in full, completed from reference TRBV7-2 and TRBJ1-5, reads GAGVSQSPSNKVTEKGKDVELRCDPISGHTALYWYRQSLGQGLEFLIYFQGNSAPDKSGLPSDRFSAERTGGSVSTLTIQRTQQEDSAVYLCASSADLRNQPQHFGDGTRLSIL.

The chain employs TRBV7-8 and TRBJ2-7; 8 bases match TRBD1. The CDR3 is 14 amino acids. Germline CDR1 is SGHVS and CDR2 is FQNEAQ. V shed 2 bases, J shed 7 bases, and the junction held 7 bases outside the gene matches. CDR3 DNA: TGTGCCAGCAGCTTAAGGCAGGGGGCGAGGGAGCAGTACGTC. It translates to CASSLRQGAREQYV.

This clone has more than one count but fewer than ten. The chain combines TRBV7-2 with TRBJ2-1; maybe TRBD2 (5 bases). The CDR3 covers 16 residues. Germline V gives CDR1 SGHTA, CDR2 FQGNSA. V was trimmed by 1 base and J by 2 bases, leaving 12 bases between them. In nucleotides, the CDR3 is TGTGCCAGCAGCTTAGTCGGAGCGGTCGCCTACAATGAGCAGTTCTTC. Amino acid sequence: CASSLVGAVAYNEQFF.

There are a few counts of this clone. This chain joins TRBV27 and TRBJ2-7, with D possibly matching TRBD1 (6 bases). CDR1 MNHEY and CDR2 SMNVEV come from the germline V gene (reference sequence). The CDR3 sequence is 12 residues long. Between the trimmed V and J ends, which lost 8 bases and 1 base, there was a span of 9 bases. CDR3 nucleotides: TGTGCCAGCGGGGGCAGTTCCTACGAGCAGTACTTC. Protein: CASGGSSYEQYF.

This clone was found a few times. The chain joins TRBV7-3 to TRBJ2-7; D gene unclear. The CDR3 contains 13 residues. Trimming pared 1 base from V and 1 base from J, leaving 5 bases between. From germline, CDR1 is SGHTA and CDR2 FQGTGA. The CDR3 protein is CASSLMQSYEQYV. DNA for the CDR3: TGTGCCAGCAGCTTAATGCAGTCCTACGAGCAGTACGTC.

This clone was seen more than once but under ten times. The chain joins TRBV11-2 to TRBJ2-3, with no clear D. Per germline, CDR1 SGHAT and CDR2 FQNNGV. V was shortened by 6 bases and J by 0 bases, with 19 bases between the two germline ends. The CDR3 consists of 17 residues. CDR3 sequence (DNA): TGTGCCAGCAGGAACGGACGAGGTATTACTAGCACAGATACGCAGTATTTT. Encoded protein: CASRNGRGITSTDTQYF.

There are a few counts of this clone. This chain uses TRBV9 with TRBJ2-3, with no clear D. The CDR3 sequence is 12 residues long. The germline CDR1 and CDR2 sequences are SGDLS and YYNGEE. Trimming removed 2 bases from V and 6 bases from J, with 7 bases in between. CDR3 coding DNA: TGTGCCAGCAGCGTGCCCGGGGATACGCAGTATTTT. It translates to CASSVPGDTQYF.

This clone was seen only a few times. The gene calls are TRBV14 and TRBJ1-1; D remains ambiguous. The germline V and J ends were trimmed by 3 bases and 2 bases, with 7 bases remaining between them. CDR3 size: 13 residues. Germline V CDR1 and CDR2: SGHDN, FVKESK. CDR3: CASSHRTNTEAFF. DNA of the CDR3: TGTGCCAGCAGCCATAGGACTAACACTGAAGCTTTCTTT.

The chain joins TRBV19 to TRBJ2-4; D uncertain. The germline gives CDR1 LNHDA, CDR2 SQIVND (reference sequence). V was shortened by 2 bases and J by 3 bases, with 11 bases between the two germline ends. The CDR3 extends over 15 amino acids. CDR3 bases: TGTGCCAGTAGTATAAGAGTGGCAGACAAAAACATTCAGTACTTC. As protein: CASSIRVADKNIQYF.

This clone was picked up a small number of times. V is TRBV9 and J is TRBJ2-4; TRBD1 matches at 7 bases. Germline V lookup: CDR1 SGDLS, CDR2 YYNGEE. V was clipped by 3 bases and J by 1 base; unmatched bases: 4. The CDR3 has 15 amino acids. The CDR3 region is CASSDNRGAKNIQYF. The CDR3 DNA follows: TGTGCCAGCAGCGACAACAGGGGTGCCAAAAACATTCAGTACTTC.

The rearrangement joins TRBV2 to TRBJ2-3, with 11 bases that match TRBD2. The germline gives CDR1 SNHLY, CDR2 FYNNEI. V trimming: 7 bases; J trimming: 7 bases; junction bases outside the gene matches: 19. The CDR3 length is 18 residues. The CDR3 bases are TGTGCCAGCACCACAGCTCCCGAGACTAGCGGGGCCCCGAATACGCAGTATTTT. It is translated as CASTTAPETSGAPNTQYF. The entire variable domain, with the rest obtained from reference TRBV2 and TRBJ2-3, is as follows: EPEVTQTPSHQVTQMGQEVILRCVPISNHLYFYWYRQILGQKVEFLVSFYNNEISEKSEIFDDQFSVERPDGSNFTLKIRSTKLEDSAMYFCASTTAPETSGAPNTQYFGPGTRLTVL.

V and J are TRBV7-6 and TRBJ1-1; D ambiguous. The CDR3 covers 13 residues. The germline V and J ends were trimmed by 7 bases and 6 bases, with 15 bases remaining between them. CDR1 and CDR2 from the germline V gene are SGHVS and FNYEAQ. The CDR3 DNA reads TGTGCCAGCACTAGAAACTTAGGCGCTGAAGCTTTCTTT. Protein sequence: CASTRNLGAEAFF.

This clone has only a few counts. The chain combines TRBV5-1 with TRBJ2-7, with D uncertain. Trimming shortened V by 4 bases and J by 1 base, and 9 bases separated the two germline ends. This CDR3 is 13 amino acids long. From germline, CDR1 is SGHRS and CDR2 YFSETQ. The DNA of the CDR3 is TGCGCCAGCAGCGTGGACGGATCCTACGAGCAGTACTTC. This gives the protein CASSVDGSYEQYF.

This clone was counted between two and nine times. J is TRBJ2-1 and V is TRBV9; TRBD2 aligns across 9 bases. Germline CDR1 SGDLS, CDR2 YYNGEE. J lost 6 bases, V lost 0 bases, and 4 bases had no gene match. This CDR3 region has 15 residues. CDR3 protein: CASSVVGTSTNEQFF. The CDR3 region has the DNA TGTGCCAGCAGCGTAGTGGGGACTAGCACCAATGAGCAGTTCTTC.

This clone was recorded a few times. The chain links TRBV5-1 to TRBJ2-1; D is uncertain. The CDR3 sequence is 14 residues long. Germline values: CDR1 SGHRS, CDR2 YFSETQ. The germline V and J ends were trimmed by 4 bases and 3 bases, with 11 bases remaining between them. CDR3 protein: CASSPSVLYNEQFF. CDR3 DNA: TGCGCCAGCAGCCCCTCAGTCCTCTACAATGAGCAGTTCTTC.

This clone was picked up a small number of times. V is TRBV18 and J is TRBJ2-7, with D perhaps matching TRBD1 or TRBD2 (5 bases each). This CDR3 spans 14 amino acids. Germline assignment: CDR1 KGHSH and CDR2 LQKENI. V was trimmed by 2 bases and J by 3 bases, leaving 11 bases between them. In nucleotides, the CDR3 is TGTGCCAGCTCACCAACCGGGACGGGCTACGAGCAGTACTTC. Protein product: CASSPTGTGYEQYF. Full variable domain (rest looked up from reference TRBV18 and TRBJ2-7): NAGVMQNPRHLVRRRGQEARLRCSPMKGHSHVYWYRQLPEEGLKFMVYLQKENIIDESGMPKERFSAEFPKEGPSILRIQQVVRGDSAAYFCASSPTGTGYEQYFGPGTRLTVT.

This clone has a handful of counts. This chain uses TRBV27 with TRBJ2-5; possibly TRBD1 for D (6 bases). CDR3 length: 16 residues. Per germline, CDR1 MNHEY and CDR2 SMNVEV (reference sequence). Trimming cost V 5 bases and J 2 bases, with 18 bases left between them. The CDR3 DNA sequence: TGTGCCAGCAGTCACCTCTCACAGGGAAGGCAAGAGACCCAGTACTTC. As protein: CASSHLSQGRQETQYF.

As regards this clone: The sample carries other DNA sequences with the same CDR3. In nucleotides, the CDR3 is TGTGCCAGCTCACCACCGGGCGCAGATACGCAGTATTTT. Translation: CASSPPGADTQYF. The V and J genes are TRBV18 and TRBJ2-3; D call uncertain. Germline values: CDR1 KGHSH, CDR2 LQKENI. The CDR3 is made up of 13 amino acids. The germline V and J ends were trimmed by 0 bases and 4 bases, with 5 bases remaining between them.

V is TRBV27 and J is TRBJ2-7; possibly TRBD2 for D (5 bases). V lost 4 bases and J 7 bases, leaving 11 bases between the germline ends. In germline, CDR1 is MNHEY, CDR2 SMNVEV (reference sequence). This CDR3 region has 12 residues. CDR3: CASSSVTGEQYF. In nucleotides, the CDR3 is TGTGCCAGCAGTTCAGTAACGGGGGAGCAGTACTTC.

The table lists this clone with a few counts. CDR3 DNA sequence: TGCGCCAGCAGCGCTACTAGCGGGGGACTCCAAGAGACCCAGTACTTC. Protein product: CASSATSGGLQETQYF. The V and J genes are TRBV5-1 and TRBJ2-5; 11 bases map to TRBD2. From germline, CDR1 is SGHRS and CDR2 YFSETQ. The CDR3 is 16 residues long. The V segment lost 4 bases and the J segment 1 base; nucleotides outside the gene matches: 6.

The chain recombines TRBV7-2 with TRBJ2-3; perhaps D is TRBD1 or TRBD2 (5 bases each). The CDR3 spans 16 residues. Deletions cut 8 bases from V and 5 bases from J, with 23 bases between. Germline lookup yields CDR1 SGHTA and CDR2 FQGNSA. Here the CDR3 DNA reads TGTGCCAGCGGAGACGGGACGGTCTCGATCCTAGATACGCAGTATTTT. This encodes CASGDGTVSILDTQYF.